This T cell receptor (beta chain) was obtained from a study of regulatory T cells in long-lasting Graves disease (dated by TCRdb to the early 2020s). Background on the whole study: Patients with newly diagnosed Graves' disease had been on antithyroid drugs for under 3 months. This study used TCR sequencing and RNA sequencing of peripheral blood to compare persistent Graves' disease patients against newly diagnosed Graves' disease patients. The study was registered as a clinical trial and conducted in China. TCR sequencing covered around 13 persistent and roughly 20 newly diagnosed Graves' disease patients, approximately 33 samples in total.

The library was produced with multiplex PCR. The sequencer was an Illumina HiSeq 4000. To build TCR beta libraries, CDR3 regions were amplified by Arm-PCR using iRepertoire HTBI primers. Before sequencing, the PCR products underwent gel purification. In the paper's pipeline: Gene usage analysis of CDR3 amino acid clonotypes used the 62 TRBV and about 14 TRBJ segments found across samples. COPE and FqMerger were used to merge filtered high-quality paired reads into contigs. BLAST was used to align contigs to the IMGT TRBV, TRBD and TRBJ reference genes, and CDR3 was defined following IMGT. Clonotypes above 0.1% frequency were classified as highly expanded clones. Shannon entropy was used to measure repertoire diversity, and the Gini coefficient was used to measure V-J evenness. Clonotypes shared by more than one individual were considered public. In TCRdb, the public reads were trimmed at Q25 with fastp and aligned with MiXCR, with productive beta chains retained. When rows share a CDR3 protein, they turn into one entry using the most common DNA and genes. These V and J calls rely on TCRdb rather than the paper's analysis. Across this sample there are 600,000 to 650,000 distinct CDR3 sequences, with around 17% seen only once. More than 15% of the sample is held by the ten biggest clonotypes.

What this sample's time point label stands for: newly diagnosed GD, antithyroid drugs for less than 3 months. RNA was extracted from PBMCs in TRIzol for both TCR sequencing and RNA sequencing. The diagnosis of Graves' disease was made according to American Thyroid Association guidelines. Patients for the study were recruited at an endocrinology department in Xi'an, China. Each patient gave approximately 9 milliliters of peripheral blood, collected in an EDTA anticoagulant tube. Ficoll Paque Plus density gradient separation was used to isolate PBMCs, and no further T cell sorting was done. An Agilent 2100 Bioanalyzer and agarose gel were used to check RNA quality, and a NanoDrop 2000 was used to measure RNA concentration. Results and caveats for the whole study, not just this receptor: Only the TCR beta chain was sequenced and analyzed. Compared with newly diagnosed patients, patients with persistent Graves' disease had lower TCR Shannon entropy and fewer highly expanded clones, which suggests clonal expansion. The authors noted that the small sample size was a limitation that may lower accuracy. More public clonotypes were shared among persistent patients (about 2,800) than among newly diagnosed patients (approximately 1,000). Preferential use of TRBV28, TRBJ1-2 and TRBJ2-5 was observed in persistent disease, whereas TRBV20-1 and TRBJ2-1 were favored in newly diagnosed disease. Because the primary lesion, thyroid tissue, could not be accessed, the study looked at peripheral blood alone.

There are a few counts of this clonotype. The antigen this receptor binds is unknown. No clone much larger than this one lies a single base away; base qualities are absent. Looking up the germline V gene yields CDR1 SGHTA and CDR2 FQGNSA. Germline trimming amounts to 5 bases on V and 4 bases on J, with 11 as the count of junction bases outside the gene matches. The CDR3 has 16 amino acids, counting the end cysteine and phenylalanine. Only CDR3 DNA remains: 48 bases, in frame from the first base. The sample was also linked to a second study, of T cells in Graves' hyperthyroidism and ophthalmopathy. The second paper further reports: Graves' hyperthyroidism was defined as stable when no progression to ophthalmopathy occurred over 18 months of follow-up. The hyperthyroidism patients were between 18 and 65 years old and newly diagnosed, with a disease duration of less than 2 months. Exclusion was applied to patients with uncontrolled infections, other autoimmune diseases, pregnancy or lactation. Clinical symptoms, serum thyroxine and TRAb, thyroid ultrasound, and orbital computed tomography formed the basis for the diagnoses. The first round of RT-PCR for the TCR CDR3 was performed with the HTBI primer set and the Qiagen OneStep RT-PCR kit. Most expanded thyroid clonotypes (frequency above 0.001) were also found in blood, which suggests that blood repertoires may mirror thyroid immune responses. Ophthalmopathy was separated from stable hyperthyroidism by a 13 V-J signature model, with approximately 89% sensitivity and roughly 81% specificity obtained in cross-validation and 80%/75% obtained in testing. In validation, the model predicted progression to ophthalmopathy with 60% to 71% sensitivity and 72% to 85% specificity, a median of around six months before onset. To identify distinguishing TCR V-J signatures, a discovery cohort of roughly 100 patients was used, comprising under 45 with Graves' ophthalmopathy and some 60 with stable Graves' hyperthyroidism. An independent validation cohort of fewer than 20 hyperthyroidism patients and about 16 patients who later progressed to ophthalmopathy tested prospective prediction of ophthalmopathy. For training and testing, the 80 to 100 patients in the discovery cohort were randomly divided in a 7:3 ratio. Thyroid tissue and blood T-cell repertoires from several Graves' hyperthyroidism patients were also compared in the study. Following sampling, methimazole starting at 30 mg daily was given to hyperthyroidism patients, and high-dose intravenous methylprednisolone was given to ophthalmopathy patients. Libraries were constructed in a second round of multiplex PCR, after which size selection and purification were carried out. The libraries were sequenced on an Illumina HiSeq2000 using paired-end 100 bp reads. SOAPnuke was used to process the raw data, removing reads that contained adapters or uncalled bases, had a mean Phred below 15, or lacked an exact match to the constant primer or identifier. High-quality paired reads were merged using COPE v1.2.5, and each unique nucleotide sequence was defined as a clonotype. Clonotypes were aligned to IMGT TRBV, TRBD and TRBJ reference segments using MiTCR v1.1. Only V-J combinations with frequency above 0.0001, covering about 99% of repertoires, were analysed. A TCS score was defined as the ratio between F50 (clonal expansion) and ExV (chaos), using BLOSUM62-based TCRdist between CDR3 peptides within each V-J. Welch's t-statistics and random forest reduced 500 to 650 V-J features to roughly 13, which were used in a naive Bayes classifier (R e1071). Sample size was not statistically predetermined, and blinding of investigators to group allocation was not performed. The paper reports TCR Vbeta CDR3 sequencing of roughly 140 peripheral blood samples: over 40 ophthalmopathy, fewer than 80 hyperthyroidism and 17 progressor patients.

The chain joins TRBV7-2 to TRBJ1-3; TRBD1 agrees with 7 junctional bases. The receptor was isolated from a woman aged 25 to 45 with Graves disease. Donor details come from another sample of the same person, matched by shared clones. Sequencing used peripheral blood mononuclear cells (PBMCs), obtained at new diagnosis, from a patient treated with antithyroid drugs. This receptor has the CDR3 CASSAWAGTVGNTIYF. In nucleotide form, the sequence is TGTGCCAGCAGCGCCTGGGCCGGGACAGTCGGAAACACCATATATTTT.